This TCR beta chain emerged from a study of T cells in Graves' hyperthyroidism and ophthalmopathy (dated by TCRdb to between 2018 and 2021). At the level of the whole study: Peripheral blood samples were taken at the time of initial diagnosis, prior to any treatment. A discovery cohort of approximately 100 patients, roughly 45 with Graves' ophthalmopathy and 57 with stable Graves' hyperthyroidism, was used to find distinguishing TCR V-J signatures. Whether ophthalmopathy could be predicted prospectively was tested in an independent validation cohort made up of under 20 hyperthyroidism patients plus 17 patients who later progressed to ophthalmopathy. For training and testing, the approximately 97 patients in the discovery cohort were randomly divided in a 7:3 ratio. Thyroid tissue and blood T-cell repertoires from six Graves' hyperthyroidism patients were also compared in the study. Once sampling was done, hyperthyroidism patients were given methimazole at a starting dose of 30 mg daily, whereas ophthalmopathy patients were given high-dose intravenous methylprednisolone. The paper reports TCR Vbeta CDR3 sequencing of roughly 140 peripheral blood samples: around 45 ophthalmopathy, 70 to 85 hyperthyroidism and around 17 progressor patients.

Here is what the overall study found, with its caveats: In validation, progression to ophthalmopathy was predicted by the model with around 71% sensitivity and 72% to 80% specificity, a median of approximately 6.5 months before onset. Blood samples also contained most of the expanded thyroid clonotypes (frequency above 0.001), which suggests that blood repertoires may reflect thyroid immune responses. Sample size was not statistically predetermined, and investigators were not blinded to group allocation. Ophthalmopathy was separated from stable hyperthyroidism by a 13 V-J signature model, with 85% to 90% sensitivity and just over 81% specificity obtained in cross-validation and 80%/75% obtained in testing.

TCR beta CDR3 regions were amplified from RNA transcripts. For the first round of RT-PCR on the TCR CDR3, the HTBI primer set was used together with the Qiagen OneStep RT-PCR kit. Libraries were constructed in a second round of multiplex PCR, after which size selection and purification were performed. The libraries were sequenced on an Illumina HiSeq2000 using paired-end 100 bp reads. In the source study's methods: SOAPnuke was used to process the raw data, removing reads that contained adapters or uncalled bases, had a mean Phred below 15, or lacked an exact match to the constant primer or identifier. High-quality paired reads were merged with COPE v1.2.5, and unique nucleotide sequences were defined as clonotypes. MiTCR v1.1 was used to align the clonotypes against IMGT TRBV, TRBD and TRBJ reference segments. Analysis was restricted to V-J combinations with a frequency above 0.0001, which covered just over 98% of repertoires. A TCS score was defined as the ratio between F50 (clonal expansion) and ExV (chaos), using BLOSUM62-based TCRdist between CDR3 peptides within each V-J. Welch's t-statistics and random forest reduced some 510 V-J features to about 13, which were used in a naive Bayes classifier (R e1071). The raw public data were reprocessed by TCRdb itself: fastp quality trimming at Q25, MiXCR clonotype calling, in-frame beta chains only. Rows are unified per CDR3 protein, each entry keeping the most common DNA and genes. The V and J calls reflect TCRdb's pipeline rather than the authors' work. The sample table records hundreds of thousands of distinct CDR3 sequences; about 13% of these occur just once. The ten largest clones add up to around a tenth of the sample.

Stable Graves' hyperthyroidism was defined as no progression to ophthalmopathy during 18 months of follow-up. Hyperthyroidism patients were newly diagnosed, had a disease duration of under 2 months, and were aged 18 to 65 years. The study excluded patients with uncontrolled infections, other autoimmune diseases, pregnancy or lactation. Diagnoses relied on clinical symptoms, serum thyroxine and TRAb, thyroid ultrasound and orbital computed tomography. Ficoll-Paque density gradient centrifugation was used to isolate PBMCs from approximately 10 ml of fresh peripheral blood. Total RNA was extracted with Trizol reagent, and quality was checked on an Agilent 2100 Bioanalyzer. V is cut by 5 bases and J by 0 bases, and the space between the germline ends is 10 bases. Based on the germline V gene, the CDR1 and CDR2 sequences are MDHEN and SYDVKM. CDR3 length: 15 amino acids, cysteine to phenylalanine. Here the CDR3 DNA is all that survives: 45 bases in frame from base 1.

This clonotype was seen ten or more times. The specificity of this receptor is unknown. Base quality data are lacking; no much larger clone is found one base away. The clonotype comes from a woman aged 18-29 years with Graves' hyperthyroidism. The specimen was blood. This sequence uses TRBV28 and TRBJ1-4, with no reliable assignment of the D segment. The nucleotide sequence is TGTGCCAGCAGTCCACACAGCACAACTAATGAAAAACTGTTTTTT. Its translation reads: CASSPHSTTNEKLFF. The CDR3 plus the reference TRBV28 and TRBJ1-4 genes for the other parts give the full variable domain: DVKVTQSSRYLVKRTGEKVFLECVQDMDHENMFWYRQDPGLGLRLIYFSYDVKMKEKGDIPEGYSVSREKKERFSLILESASTNQTSMYLCASSPHSTTNEKLFFGSGTQLSVL.